Detailed here is one TCR beta chain. These data come from a study of patients and donors after allogeneic stem cell transplantation. CDR3 length: 15 residues. Germline V gene sequence: CDR1 KGHDR, CDR2 SFDVKD. Germline trimming cut 8 bases from V and 4 bases from J; bases unmatched to any gene: 7. TCRdb reprocessed the RT-PCR reads via MiXCR and lists one record per CDR3 protein. The data show about a million distinct CDR3 sequences, roughly 18% seen once. The receptor was isolated from a human donor who was either an allogeneic HSCT recipient or a stem cell or donor lymphocyte infusion donor (not recorded which). It is not recorded whose cells these are; they may come from a transplant donor. The chain combines TRBV24-1 with TRBJ2-3; 11 bases match TRBD1. The sequencing sample was made of blood, either unsorted or a sorted T cell fraction (not recorded which). The DNA of the CDR3 is TGTGCCACCATGGCGGGACAGGGGGTCGCAGATACGCAGTATTTT. It codes for CATMAGQGVADTQYF.